The clone carrying this T cell receptor (beta chain) came up a few times. V gave up 6 bases and J gave up 4 bases, with 13 bases separating them. Germline V lookup: CDR1 MNHEY, CDR2 SVGAGI. The CDR3 loop spans 14 amino acids. Method: immunoSEQ multiplex PCR; TCRdb's copy keeps in-frame clones and lacks some. The sample lists around 250,000 clones, 80% to 90% occurring once. The record originates from a study of blood T cell repertoires in COVID-19. This receptor was taken from a man aged 35 to 55 with active or convalescent COVID-19. The sample consisted of peripheral blood. The J gene is TRBJ1-5, the V gene TRBV6-5; weak D call: TRBD1 (5 bases). CDR3 coding DNA: TGTGCCAGCAGAGGAGGGGCTGGGAATCAGCCCCAGCATTTT. It translates to CASRGGAGNQPQHF.